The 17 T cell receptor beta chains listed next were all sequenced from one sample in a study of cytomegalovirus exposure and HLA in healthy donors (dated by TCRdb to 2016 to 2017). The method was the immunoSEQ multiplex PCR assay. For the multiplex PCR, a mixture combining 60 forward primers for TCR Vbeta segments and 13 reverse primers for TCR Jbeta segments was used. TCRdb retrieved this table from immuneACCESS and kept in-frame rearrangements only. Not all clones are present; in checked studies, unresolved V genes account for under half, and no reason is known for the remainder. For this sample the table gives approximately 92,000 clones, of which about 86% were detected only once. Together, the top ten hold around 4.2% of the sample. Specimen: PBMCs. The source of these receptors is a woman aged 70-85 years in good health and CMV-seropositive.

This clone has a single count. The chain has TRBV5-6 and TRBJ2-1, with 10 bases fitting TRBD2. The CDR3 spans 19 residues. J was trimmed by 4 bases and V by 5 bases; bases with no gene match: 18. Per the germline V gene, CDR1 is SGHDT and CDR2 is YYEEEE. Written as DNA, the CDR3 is TGTGCCAGCAGAGCTTCAATTCTAGCGGGGGTATCCTCTTACAATGAGCAGTTCTTC. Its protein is CASRASILAGVSSYNEQFF.

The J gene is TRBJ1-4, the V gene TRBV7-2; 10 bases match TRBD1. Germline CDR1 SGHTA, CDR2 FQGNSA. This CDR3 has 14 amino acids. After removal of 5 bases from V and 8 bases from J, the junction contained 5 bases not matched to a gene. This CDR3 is CASSVGQGNEKLFF. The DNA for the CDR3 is TGTGCCAGCAGCGTGGGACAGGGGAACGAAAAACTGTTTTTT.

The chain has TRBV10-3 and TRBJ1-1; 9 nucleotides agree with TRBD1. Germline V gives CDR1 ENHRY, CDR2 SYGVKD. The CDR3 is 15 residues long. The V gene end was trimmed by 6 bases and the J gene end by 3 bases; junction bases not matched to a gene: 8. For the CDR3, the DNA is TGTGCCATCAGCACGGGACAGGGTTTGCACACTGAAGCTTTCTTT. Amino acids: CAISTGQGLHTEAFF.

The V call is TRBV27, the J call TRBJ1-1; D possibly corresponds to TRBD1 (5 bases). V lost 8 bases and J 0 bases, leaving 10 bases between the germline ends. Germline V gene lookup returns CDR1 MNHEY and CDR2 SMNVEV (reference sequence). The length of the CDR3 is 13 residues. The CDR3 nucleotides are TGTGCCAGCGGAGAGACAGTGAACACTGAAGCTTTCTTT. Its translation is CASGETVNTEAFF.

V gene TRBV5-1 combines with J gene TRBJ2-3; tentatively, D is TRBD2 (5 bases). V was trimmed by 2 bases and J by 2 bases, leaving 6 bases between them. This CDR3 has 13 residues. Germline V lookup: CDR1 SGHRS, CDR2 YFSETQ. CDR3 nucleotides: TGCGCCAGCAGCTTCGGGGACACAGATACGCAGTATTTT. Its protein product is CASSFGDTDTQYF. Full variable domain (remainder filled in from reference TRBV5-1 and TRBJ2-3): KAGVTQTPRYLIKTRGQQVTLSCSPISGHRSVSWYQQTPGQGLQFLFEYFSETQRNKGNFPGRFSGRQFSNSRSEMNVSTLELGDSALYLCASSFGDTDTQYFGPGTRLTVL.

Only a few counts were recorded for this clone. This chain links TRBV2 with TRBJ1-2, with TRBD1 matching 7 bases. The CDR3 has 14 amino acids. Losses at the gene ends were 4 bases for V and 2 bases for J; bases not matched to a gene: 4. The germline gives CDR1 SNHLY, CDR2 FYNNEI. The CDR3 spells CASSGGQINYGYTF. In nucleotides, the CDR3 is TGTGCCAGCAGTGGGGGACAGATAAACTATGGCTACACCTTC.

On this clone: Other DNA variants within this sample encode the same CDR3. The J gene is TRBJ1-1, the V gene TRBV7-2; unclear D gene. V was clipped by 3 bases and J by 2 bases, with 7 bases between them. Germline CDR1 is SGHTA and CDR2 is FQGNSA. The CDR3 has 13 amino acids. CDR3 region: CASSLGRNTEAFF. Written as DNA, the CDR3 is TGTGCCAGCAGCTTGGGCCGAAACACTGAAGCTTTCTTT.

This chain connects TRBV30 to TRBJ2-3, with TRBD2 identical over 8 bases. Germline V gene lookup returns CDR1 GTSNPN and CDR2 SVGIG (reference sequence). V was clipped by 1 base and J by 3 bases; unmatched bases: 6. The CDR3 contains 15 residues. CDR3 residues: CAWSESGRKTDTQYF. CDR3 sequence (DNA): TGTGCCTGGAGTGAAAGCGGGAGAAAGACAGATACGCAGTATTTT.

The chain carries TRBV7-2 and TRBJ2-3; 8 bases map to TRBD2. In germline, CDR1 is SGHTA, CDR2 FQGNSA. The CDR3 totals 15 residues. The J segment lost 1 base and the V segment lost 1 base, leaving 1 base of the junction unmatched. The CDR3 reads CASSLETSGTDTQYF. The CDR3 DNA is TGTGCCAGCAGCTTAGAGACTAGCGGCACAGATACGCAGTATTTT.

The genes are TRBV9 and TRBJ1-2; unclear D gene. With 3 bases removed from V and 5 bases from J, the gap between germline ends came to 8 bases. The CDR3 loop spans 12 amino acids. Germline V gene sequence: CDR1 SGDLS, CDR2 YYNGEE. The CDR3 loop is CASSGGGYGYTF. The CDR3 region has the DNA TGTGCCAGCAGCGGAGGAGGGTATGGCTACACCTTC.

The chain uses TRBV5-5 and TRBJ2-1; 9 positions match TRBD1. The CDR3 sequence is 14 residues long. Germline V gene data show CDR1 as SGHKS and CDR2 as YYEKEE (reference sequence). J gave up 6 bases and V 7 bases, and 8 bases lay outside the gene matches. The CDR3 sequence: CASGPGQGSNEQFF. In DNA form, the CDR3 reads TGTGCCAGCGGCCCGGGACAGGGAAGCAATGAGCAGTTCTTC. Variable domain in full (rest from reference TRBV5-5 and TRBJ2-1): DAGVTQSPTHLIKTRGQQVTLRCSPISGHKSVSWYQQVLGQGPQFIFQYYEKEERGRGNFPDRFSARQFPNYSSELNVNALLLGDSALYLCASGPGQGSNEQFFGPGTRLTVL.

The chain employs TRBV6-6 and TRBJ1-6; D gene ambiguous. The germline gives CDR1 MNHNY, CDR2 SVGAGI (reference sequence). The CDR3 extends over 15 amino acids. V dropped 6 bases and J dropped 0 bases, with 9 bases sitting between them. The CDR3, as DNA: TGTGCCAGCAGCCCCGTGAGCTCCTATAATTCACCCCTCCACTTT. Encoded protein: CASSPVSSYNSPLHF.

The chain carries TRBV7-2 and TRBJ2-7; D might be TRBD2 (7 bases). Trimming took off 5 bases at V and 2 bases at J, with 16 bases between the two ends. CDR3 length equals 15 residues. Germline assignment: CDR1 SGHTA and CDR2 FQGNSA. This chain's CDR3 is CASSLTEGGPYEQYF. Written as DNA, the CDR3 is TGTGCCAGCAGCCTTACCGAGGGGGGGCCCTACGAGCAGTACTTC.

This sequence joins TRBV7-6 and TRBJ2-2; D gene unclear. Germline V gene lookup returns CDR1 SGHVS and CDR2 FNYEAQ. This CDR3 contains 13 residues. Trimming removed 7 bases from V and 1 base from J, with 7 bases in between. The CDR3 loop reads CASTDWNTGELFF. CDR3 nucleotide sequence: TGTGCCAGCACAGACTGGAACACCGGGGAGCTGTTTTTT. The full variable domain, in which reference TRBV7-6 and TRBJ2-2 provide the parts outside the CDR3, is GAGVSQSPRYKVTKRGQDVALRCDPISGHVSLYWYRQALGQGPEFLTYFNYEAQQDKSGLPNDRFSAERPEGSISTLTIQRTEQRDSAMYRCASTDWNTGELFFGEGSRLTVL.

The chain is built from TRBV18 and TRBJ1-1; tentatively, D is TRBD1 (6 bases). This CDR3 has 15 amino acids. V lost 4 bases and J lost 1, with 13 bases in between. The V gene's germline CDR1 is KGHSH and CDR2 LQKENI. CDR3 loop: CASSLGGQPNTEAFF. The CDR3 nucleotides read TGTGCCAGCTCACTTGGAGGACAGCCGAACACTGAAGCTTTCTTT.

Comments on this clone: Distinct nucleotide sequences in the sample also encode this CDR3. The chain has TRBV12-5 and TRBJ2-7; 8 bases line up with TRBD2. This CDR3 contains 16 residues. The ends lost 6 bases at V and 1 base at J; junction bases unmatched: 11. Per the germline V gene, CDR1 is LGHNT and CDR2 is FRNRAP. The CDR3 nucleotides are TGTGCTAGTGGCTACCACGGGGGGGAGGATTCCTACGAGCAGTACTTC. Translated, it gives CASGYHGGEDSYEQYF.

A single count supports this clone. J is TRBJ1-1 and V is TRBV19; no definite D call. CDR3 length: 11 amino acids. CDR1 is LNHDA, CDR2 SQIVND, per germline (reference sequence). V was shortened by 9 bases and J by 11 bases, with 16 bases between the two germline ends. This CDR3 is CASATPGLAFF. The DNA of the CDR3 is TGTGCCAGCGCCACCCCGGGTTTGGCTTTCTTT.